This TCR beta chain was documented in a study of blood T cell repertoires in COVID-19. Repertoires were generated with immunoSEQ multiplex PCR, while TCRdb's copy carries only in-frame clones and drops some. This sample has about 87,000 clones; over 80% occur once, and the top ten carry more than 2%. Germline CDR1 reads WNHNN; CDR2 reads SYGVQD (reference sequence). The CDR3 contains 17 residues. V trimming: 4 bases; J trimming: 4 bases; junction bases outside the gene matches: 9. The table lists this clone with many counts. The clonotype comes from a woman aged 65 to 85 with acute or convalescent COVID-19. The sample taken for sequencing was peripheral blood. This sequence joins TRBV10-1 and TRBJ2-1, with 11 bases identical to TRBD1. CDR3 DNA: TGCGCCAGCAGTGGGTCCGGGACAGGGGGACTATACAATGAGCAGTTCTTC. Translation: CASSGSGTGGLYNEQFF.